Following are 18 T cell receptor beta chains from one sample sequenced in a study of T-cell reconstitution after alpha-beta-depleted transplantation in children listed by TCRdb under 2016. The treatment or condition label for this specimen denotes: allogeneic hematopoietic cell transplantation with graft depleted of TCRalphabeta T cells and CD19 B cells. Preparation of the library involved PCR. Instrument on record: Illumina HiSeq 2500. Molecular barcoding was employed in the preparation of TCR libraries, with unique molecular identifiers being used to normalize TCRbeta repertoire quantification. The raw public reads went through TCRdb reprocessing: fastp at Q25, MiXCR clone calling, in-frame beta chains kept. When rows share a CDR3 protein, they turn into one entry using the most common DNA and genes. This sample comprises hundreds of thousands of distinct CDR3 sequences, around 12% of them detected only once. The ten most abundant clones make up 0.79% of the sample.

This specimen was PBMCs, taken before TCRalphabeta/CD19-depleted stem cell transplant. All receptors derive from a girl aged 2 to 9 with congenital amegakaryocytic thrombocytopenia, due to receive a stem cell transplant.

V usage is TRBV7-6 and J usage is TRBJ2-2; D is unclear. CDR1 is SGHVS and CDR2 is FNYEAQ in the germline V gene. Between the trimmed V and J ends, which lost 5 bases and 8 bases, there was a span of 9 bases. CDR3 length: 12 amino acids. The CDR3 sequence: CASSMTLGELFF. As DNA, the CDR3 is TGTGCCAGCAGCATGACTCTGGGGGAGCTGTTTTTT.

With regard to this clonotype: A much larger clone lies a single base off, so this may be a read error. Because the CDR3 is missing its conserved closing phenylalanine or tryptophan, this is likely a read error. CDR3 DNA: TGTGCCAGCAGTTTTAAGAGCTCCTACAATGAGCAGTTCCTC. Translation: CASSFKSSYNEQFL. The chain is built from TRBV12-3 or TRBV12-4 and TRBJ2-1; no reliable D call. The ends were cut back, 3 bases at V and 0 bases at J, with 6 bases in the middle. The CDR3 runs 14 residues.

The V gene is TRBV5-1, the J gene TRBJ2-3; D not resolved. Germline CDR1 and CDR2: SGHRS and YFSETQ. With 0 bases removed from V and 2 bases from J, the gap between germline ends came to 10 bases. The CDR3 runs 15 residues. CDR3 nucleotide sequence: TGCGCCAGCAGCTTGGATTCCCGTTCCACAGATACGCAGTATTTT. It codes for CASSLDSRSTDTQYF.

This clonotype was seen only a few times. The chain combines TRBV12-3 or TRBV12-4 with TRBJ2-3, with TRBD2 matching over 8 bases. V trimming: 6 bases; J trimming: 0 bases; junction bases outside the gene matches: 8. The length of the CDR3 is 16 residues. CDR3 loop: CASSTNPSGSTDTQYF. CDR3 nucleotides: TGTGCCAGCAGCACCAATCCTAGCGGGAGCACAGATACGCAGTATTTT.

This clonotype was observed at least ten times. The chain links TRBV13 to TRBJ2-2; 9 bases are shared with TRBD2. Trimming took 8 bases from V and 6 from J; bases not matched to a gene: 13. Germline CDR1 and CDR2: PRHDT and FYEKMQ (reference sequence). CDR3 length: 16 amino acids. CDR3 protein: CASQKWGLAWPGELFF. For the CDR3, the DNA is TGTGCCAGCCAAAAGTGGGGACTAGCCTGGCCCGGGGAGCTGTTTTTT.

This clonotype was observed at least ten times. The genes are TRBV5-1 and TRBJ1-4; 7 bases are a match to TRBD1. Germline values: CDR1 SGHRS, CDR2 YFSETQ. CDR3 length equals 16 residues. V was pared by 2 bases and J by 4 bases, with 8 bases of the junction left unmatched. The CDR3 bases are TGCGCCAGCAGCTTAACTCCGGGACAGCATAATGAAAAACTGTTTTTT. Encoded protein: CASSLTPGQHNEKLFF. The whole variable domain, remainder taken from reference TRBV5-1 and TRBJ1-4, is KAGVTQTPRYLIKTRGQQVTLSCSPISGHRSVSWYQQTPGQGLQFLFEYFSETQRNKGNFPGRFSGRQFSNSRSEMNVSTLELGDSALYLCASSLTPGQHNEKLFFGSGTQLSVL.

This clonotype was counted at least ten times. The gene calls are TRBV27 and TRBJ2-3; perhaps TRBD2 as D (5 bases). Germline-derived CDR1 and CDR2 are MNHEY and SMNVEV (reference sequence). Trimming cost V 9 bases and J 4 bases, with 14 bases left between them. CDR3 length: 13 amino acids. The CDR3 region has the DNA TGTGCCAGGACGGACTCCGGGGCAGATACGCAGTATTTT. Protein product: CARTDSGADTQYF.

Notes on this clonotype: This may be a read error: a much more frequent sequence differs by one nucleotide. The CDR3 ends on some other residue instead of the conserved phenylalanine or tryptophan, so this is likely a read error. The V call is TRBV20-1, the J call TRBJ2-5; 7 positions agree with TRBD1. Germline CDR1 reads DFQATT; CDR2 reads SNEGSKA (reference sequence). The V segment lost 0 bases and the J segment 4 bases; nucleotides outside the gene matches: 5. The CDR3 length is 14 residues. The CDR3 spells CSARDNRGRETQYL. The CDR3 DNA sequence: TGCAGTGCTAGAGATAACAGGGGCCGAGAGACCCAGTACCTC.

This clonotype was seen a handful of times. CDR3 nucleotides: TGTGCCAGCAGCACCGACCGAAGCGGGAGGGGGAACGAGCAGTACTTC. This codes for CASSTDRSGRGNEQYF. The rearrangement joins TRBV7-8 to TRBJ2-7; 10 bases agree with TRBD2. After removal of 5 bases from V and 5 bases from J, the junction contained 12 bases not matched to a gene. The CDR3 sequence is 16 residues long. Germline values: CDR1 SGHVS, CDR2 FQNEAQ.

This clonotype was found many times. The rearrangement joins TRBV10-3 to TRBJ1-5; 10 bases map to TRBD1. Germline V CDR1 and CDR2: ENHRY, SYGVKD. The J segment lost 2 bases and the V segment lost 3 bases, leaving 4 bases of the junction unmatched. The CDR3 has 16 amino acids. The DNA of the CDR3 is TGTGCCATCAGTGAAGGGACAGGGGCCCGCAATCAGCCCCAGCATTTT. This encodes CAISEGTGARNQPQHF.

The chain uses TRBV7-8 and TRBJ2-5, with TRBD2 identical over 11 bases. The CDR3 sequence is 16 residues long. J gave up 2 bases and V 1 base, and 3 bases lay outside the gene matches. Germline V lookup: CDR1 SGHVS, CDR2 FQNEAQ. The CDR3 region is CASSLVIAGGQETQYF. CDR3 DNA sequence: TGTGCCAGCAGCTTAGTGATAGCGGGAGGGCAAGAGACCCAGTACTTC.

V and J are TRBV5-1 and TRBJ2-1, with D tentatively TRBD2 (5 bases). The CDR3 contains 15 residues. Trimming removed 4 bases at V and 6 bases at J, with 17 bases between. Germline V CDR1 and CDR2: SGHRS, YFSETQ. The CDR3 nucleotides read TGCGCCAGCAGCCGGGTTTACGGGGATGGCAATGAGCAGTTCTTC. Amino acids: CASSRVYGDGNEQFF.

This clonotype occurred many times. The chain has TRBV29-1 and TRBJ1-2; D uncertain. The germline gives CDR1 SQVTM, CDR2 ANQGSEA. The ends were cut back, 5 bases at V and 8 bases at J, with 21 bases in the middle. The CDR3 contains 14 residues. CDR3 region: CSVLGGTHHVGYTF. The CDR3 DNA reads as TGCAGCGTTCTAGGAGGCACCCATCACGTAGGCTACACCTTC. The full variable domain, completed using reference TRBV29-1 and TRBJ1-2, is SAVISQKPSRDICQRGTSLTIQCQVDSQVTMMFWYRQQPGQSLTLIATANQGSEATYESGFVIDKFPISRPNLTFSTLTVSNMSPEDSSIYLCSVLGGTHHVGYTFGSGTRLTVV.

V usage is TRBV20-1 and J usage is TRBJ2-7; TRBD1 matches 8 bases. V lost 7 bases and J lost 6; bases outside the gene matches: 26. The germline CDR1 and CDR2 sequences are DFQATT and SNEGSKA (reference sequence). The CDR3 runs 18 residues. The CDR3 DNA follows: TGCAGTGTCAAGACCCCCCCGGGTTCAGGGGGCGATTCGTTCGAGCAGTACTTC. Translated: CSVKTPPGSGGDSFEQYF.

This clonotype was observed many times. The gene calls are TRBV24-1 and TRBJ1-5; 10 bases are a match to TRBD1. This CDR3 has 17 amino acids. Per the germline V gene, CDR1 is KGHDR and CDR2 is SFDVKD. Trimming took 7 bases from V and 0 from J; bases not matched to a gene: 8. The CDR3 loop reads CATSPGQGRYSNQPQHF. The DNA of the CDR3 is TGTGCCACCAGCCCGGGACAGGGGCGTTATAGCAATCAGCCCCAGCATTTT.

At least ten counts were recorded for this clonotype. This chain links TRBV15 with TRBJ1-2, with D uncertain. The CDR3 loop spans 14 amino acids. Trimming shortened V by 5 bases and J by 3 bases, and 13 bases separated the two germline ends. The germline CDR1 and CDR2 sequences are LNHNV and YYDKDF (reference sequence). In DNA form, the CDR3 reads TGTGCCACCAGCCGAAAGGTTAATGACTATGGCTACACCTTC. Translating gives CATSRKVNDYGYTF.

The genes are TRBV27 and TRBJ2-7; 9 bases match TRBD1. The CDR3 contains 15 residues. Losses at the gene ends were 4 bases for V and 7 bases for J; bases not matched to a gene: 11. Germline V gene sequence: CDR1 MNHEY, CDR2 SMNVEV (reference sequence). For the CDR3, the DNA is TGTGCCAGCAGTTCACTGTCCGGGACAGGGCGGGAGCAGTACTTC. Amino acids: CASSSLSGTGREQYF.

This clonotype was observed many times. This chain links TRBV7-2 with TRBJ2-3; D unclear. Germline V gene data show CDR1 as SGHTA and CDR2 as FQGNSA. This CDR3 region has 13 residues. Deletions cut 3 bases from V and 7 bases from J, with 11 bases between. CDR3 in amino acids: CASSLTPSNTQYF. The CDR3 DNA follows: TGTGCCAGCAGCTTGACACCCAGTAATACGCAGTATTTT.